This T cell receptor (beta chain) came from a study of Ad26.COV2.S vaccination and SARS-CoV-2 variants. Study information: By the intramuscular route, Ad26.COV2.S was given once, or twice 56 days apart.

The CDR3 spans 16 residues. The study's findings and limits: Possibly, TCR breadth and depth analyses underestimated total T cell responses. The placebo group had lower spike-specific TCR breadth than the vaccine recipients did.

This clone was seen a single time. Its antigen is as yet unknown. Treatment: roughly 19 received Ad26.COV2.S at low or high dose, single or two shots; about 5 received placebo; per-sample allocation not given. Collection of samples fell on day 63 after the first vaccine or placebo injection. Boston supplied an adult donor aged 18-55 years. Assay used: immunoSEQ multiplex PCR; TCRdb lists only in-frame clones, some missing. The data show roughly 250,000 clones, around 85% seen once. The chain has TRBV21-1 and TRBJ2-4; the D call of TRBD1 is as the table states it, not checked on the DNA. TRBV21-1 is recorded as a pseudogene. This clonotype originated in a person aged 18-65 years who received the Ad26.COV2.S COVID-19 vaccine or a placebo. The sequenced sample was peripheral blood, obtained in a trial of Ad26.COV2.S vaccine versus placebo. The CDR3 nucleotides read TGTGCCAGCAGCAAAGGAGGTTGGACAGGGAAAAACATTCAGTACTTC. Amino acid sequence: CASSKGGWTGKNIQYF.